One and the same sample provided the 8 T cell receptor beta chains below, sequenced in a study of blood T cell repertoires in COVID-19. Sequencing was performed with immunoSEQ multiplex PCR; in TCRdb, only in-frame clones are kept and a portion is missing. Here the sample spans about 77,000 clones, about 92% being singletons. Sequencing was done on a sample of peripheral blood. Receptors originate from a woman older than 75 with active or convalescent COVID-19.

V is TRBV6-2 or TRBV6-3 and J is TRBJ2-7; tentatively, D is TRBD2 (5 bases). This CDR3 is 14 amino acids long. CDR1 is MNHEY and CDR2 is SVGEGT in the germline V gene. Deletions cut 4 bases from V and 2 bases from J, with 12 bases between. CDR3 protein: CASSFLHGAYEQYF. The CDR3 DNA reads as TGTGCCAGCAGTTTTTTACACGGGGCCTACGAGCAGTACTTC.

This clone was observed once. This chain's CDR3 is CAWSVQGVSNQPQHF. The DNA of the CDR3 is TGTGCCTGGAGTGTACAGGGGGTTAGCAATCAGCCCCAGCATTTT. This chain links TRBV30 with TRBJ1-5; 8 bases fit TRBD1. The CDR3 sequence is 15 residues long. The V gene end was trimmed by 0 bases and the J gene end by 0 bases; junction bases not matched to a gene: 1. Germline CDR1 reads GTSNPN; CDR2 reads SVGIG (reference sequence).

This clone was seen a single time. The chain has TRBV27 and TRBJ1-5; D perhaps matches TRBD1 (5 bases). V was shortened by 5 bases and J by 7 bases, with 18 bases between the two germline ends. The CDR3 length is 15 residues. Germline CDR1 reads MNHEY; CDR2 reads SMNVEV (reference sequence). The CDR3 sequence is CASSLWGGDGQPQHF. In nucleotides, the CDR3 is TGTGCCAGCAGTCTTTGGGGGGGGGACGGGCAGCCCCAGCATTTT.

The gene calls are TRBV3-1 (or the pseudogene TRBV3-2) and TRBJ1-2, with D hard to call. Looked up from germline, CDR1 is LGHDT and CDR2 is YNNKEL (reference sequence). The CDR3 has 12 residues. Trimming pared 2 bases from V and 3 bases from J, leaving 4 bases between. CDR3 loop: CASSQRDYGYTF. The CDR3 DNA reads TGTGCCAGCAGCCAACGGGACTATGGCTACACCTTC.

This clone was seen a handful of times. V is TRBV18 and J is TRBJ1-4; 10 bases align to TRBD1. The trim removed 5 bases at V and 8 bases at J, leaving 5 bases unmatched. Germline values: CDR1 KGHSH, CDR2 LQKENI. The CDR3 is 14 residues long. CDR3 DNA: TGTGCCAGCTCATGGGGGACAGGGGAAGAAAAACTGTTTTTT. Its protein is CASSWGTGEEKLFF.

Note on this clone: The same CDR3 also results from other DNA sequences found in this sample. The chain joins TRBV7-2 to TRBJ2-1, with 8 bases aligning to TRBD2. This CDR3 is 15 amino acids long. J was trimmed by 3 bases and V by 1 base; bases with no gene match: 2. Germline V gives CDR1 SGHTA, CDR2 FQGNSA. The CDR3 loop is CASSLGGGNYNEQFF. CDR3 nucleotides: TGTGCCAGCAGCTTAGGCGGGGGGAACTACAATGAGCAGTTCTTC.

The J gene is TRBJ2-2, the V gene TRBV6-5, with D perhaps matching TRBD2 (7 bases). The germline V and J ends were trimmed by 2 bases and 2 bases, with 12 bases remaining between them. Germline V gives CDR1 MNHEY, CDR2 SVGAGI. The length of the CDR3 is 16 residues. CDR3 residues: CASSYGGGENTGELFF. The CDR3 bases are TGTGCCAGCAGTTACGGGGGGGGCGAAAACACCGGGGAGCTGTTTTTT.

This chain links TRBV19 with TRBJ2-2, with 8 bases fitting TRBD1. Per the germline V gene, CDR1 is LNHDA and CDR2 is SQIVND (reference sequence). This CDR3 has 16 residues. V shed 5 bases and J 3 bases; nucleotides not matched to a gene: 8. CDR3 sequence reads: CASSPPYRGDTGELFF. The CDR3 bases are TGTGCCAGTAGTCCCCCATACAGGGGGGACACCGGGGAGCTGTTTTTT.